The present TCR beta chain was sequenced within a study of T cells in localized non-small cell lung cancer. As regards this clone: Its matching antigen is unknown.

Study-level findings and limits: Out of the top 100 tumor clones, a median approximately 61 were seen in adjacent lung. Longer overall survival accompanied higher blood T cell density. In uninvolved adjacent lung, T cell clonality reached its highest value, exceeding tumor. Because only a single region of the tumor was sequenced, heterogeneity remains possible.

The protocol was immunoSEQ multiplex PCR, while the TCRdb copy is restricted to in-frame clones and leaves out a portion. The table records under 55,000 clones, around three quarters of them present only once. This CDR3 is 14 amino acids long. Looked up from germline, CDR1 is KGHSY and CDR2 is FQNENV. V lost 0 bases to trimming and J lost 9 bases, with 14 bases between them. This receptor was identified in a woman aged 40-69 years with stage II lung adenocarcinoma. The chain is built from TRBV16 and TRBJ1-2; a weak D match, TRBD1 (5 bases). The material sequenced was PBMCs, taken before any cancer treatment. CDR3 sequence (DNA): TGTGCCAGCAGCCAATCGGTCGGGGCGGGAAGCTACACCTTC. Residues: CASSQSVGAGSYTF.